This T cell receptor beta chain was recorded in a study of cytomegalovirus exposure and HLA in healthy donors (dated by TCRdb to 2016 to 2017). Notes on the research overall: In an earlier analysis of approximately 640 of the donors, 276 Gb of sequence data and some 100 million unique TCR beta sequences from 150 million to 200 million T cells were reported. In a later analysis, previously published TCR beta repertoires from 500 to 750 donors were re-analyzed and high-resolution HLA genotyping was added so that TCR occurrence patterns could be studied. A later genetic analysis took genome-wide SNP genotypes for about three fifths of the roughly 700 donors and used that subset as a discovery cohort. Alongside the repertoire data, information on donor age, sex, ethnicity and CMV serostatus was compiled. The genetic ancestry cluster associated with self-reported Caucasian donors included around 76% of the 398 genotyped donors. Rather than using new phenotypic data, the later analysis identified candidate immune exposures from TCR beta sequences and from how often those sequences occurred across donors. The study used immunosequencing to profile the T cell repertoires of around 600 subjects and linked those repertoires to cytomegalovirus serostatus. Both class I and class II loci were covered by HLA typing, at four-digit resolution. The number of typed donors differed by locus: about 629-630 for A, B, C, DRB1 and DQB1; 522 for DQA1; over 600 for DPA1; and some 470 for DPB1. Every discovery cohort repertoire had been produced on one sequencing platform. An early release covering roughly 600 HLA-typed donors comprised about 300 gigabases of sequencing data and tens of millions of unique TCR sequences. To predict cytomegalovirus infection status, the study combined high-throughput TCR immunosequencing, statistical association of individual TCRs with disease status, and machine learning. A separate validation cohort of about 110 different subjects was used in addition to the 666-subject first cohort. Four to six DR-DQ haplotypes were handled as single units for association and clustering, since linkage in the cohort was strong. On average, around 240,000 unique TCR beta nucleotide sequences were sequenced per donor among 398 genotyped donors of the cohort, with roughly 19% of those sequences being non-productive. An earlier analysis of several hundred of the donors applied high-throughput TCR beta sequencing to assess whether each TCR beta V gene segment acted as functional or pseudogenic. The study aimed to test whether signatures of past pathogen exposure could be identified by cataloging public T cell receptors.

On this clone itself: The antigen this receptor binds is unknown. No base qualities exist here, and no much larger clone lies one base off it.

Receptor amplification or capture employed the immunoSEQ multiplex PCR assay. For the multiplex PCR, a mixture combining 60 forward primers for TCR Vbeta segments and 13 reverse primers for TCR Jbeta segments was used. The CDR3 region of rearranged TCR beta genes was amplified from genomic DNA with a multiplex PCR assay. The Illumina HiSeq System was used to sequence the amplified TCR beta libraries as 87-base-pair reads. From the authors' description of their analysis: In a later analysis, some 80 million unique TCR beta chains were counted across the 690 or so repertoires, and about 10 million of these chains were shared by at least two donors. Raw reads were error-corrected and collapsed into unique sequences with a nearest-neighbor algorithm that merged closely related sequences to remove PCR and sequencing errors. To assign V, D and J gene segments, CDR3 sequences were aligned to IMGT reference sequences. For a sequence to be retained, a match of at least six nucleotides was required to both a V gene segment and a J gene segment. A rearrangement counted as productive if the CDR3 had no stop codons and remained in frame with V and J, and every other rearrangement counted as non-productive. CDR3 was defined according to IMGT convention as the region running from the second conserved V-encoded cysteine to the conserved J-encoded phenylalanine. Sequences without an unambiguous match to a single V gene segment were excluded from the earlier analysis of about 600 of the donors. In an earlier analysis of approximately 550 of the donors, V segments were called functional above 56.7% productive rearrangements and were called segregating when the between-donor standard deviation exceeded 5%. A statistical classification framework was built for diagnosing cytomegalovirus status from the catalog of TCR beta chain sequences. In a later analysis, TCR nucleotide sequences were compared against IMGT/GENE-DB human TR gene sequences so that V and J genes could be assigned. The TCRdist pipeline was used in a later analysis to assign CDR3 sequences and most-parsimonious VDJ recombination scenarios. In a later analysis, every TCR beta chain was defined by the combination of its CDR3 amino acid sequence and its V-gene family, and reads without a unique V-gene family were dropped. In a later analysis, 450 to 600 highly shared, low-generation-probability nucleotide sequences were removed to address suspected cross-contamination and a sequencing artifact. A later analysis calculated a clonal expansion index for each public chain from normalized within-repertoire ranks of inferred template counts. Generation probabilities in a later analysis came from a VDJ recombination model fitted to out-of-frame rearrangements, and those results were checked against IGoR. In a later analysis, TCR-TCR, TCR-HLA and TCR-CMV co-occurrence was scored with hypergeometric tests, and a repertoire-size bias correction was applied to TCR pairs. In a later analysis, false discovery rates were estimated by permuting HLA or CMV assignments 20 times. In a later analysis, co-occurring TCRs were grouped using DBSCAN, and TCRdist sequence similarity was added for clustering within HLA-allele-positive subsets. Co-occurrence clustering excluded repertoires with fewer than 30,000 or more than 120,000 public chains, plus five with anomalous nucleotide sharing. Not all clones reach the TCRdb copy of this immuneACCESS table, which keeps in-frame sequences only. Checked studies attribute under half of the gap to unresolved V genes and leave the rest unexplained. V, J and clone size reflect that table, while D and trimming were determined from the DNA. The sample table shows about 170,000 clones, and roughly four fifths are seen once. Clones ranked in the top ten supply approximately 5% of the sample.

The CDR3 starts with the cysteine, ends with the phenylalanine, and has 15 residues. Here the CDR3 DNA is all that survives: 45 bases in frame from base 1. As encoded in the germline V gene, CDR1 is MNHEY while CDR2 is SVGAGI. V lost 4 bases and J lost 3 bases, and the count of bases not matched to a germline gene is 5. In total, approximately 700 healthy bone marrow donors made up the cohort. At the time of sampling, every cohort member was nominally healthy, though immune exposures that went unrecorded were likely present. The donor tested CMV seropositive, placing the donor among the 289 seropositive members of the cohort. Every donor gave a peripheral blood sample, and the peripheral blood mononuclear cells from that sample were used for TCR beta sequencing. The Qiagen DNeasy Blood Extraction Kit was used to extract genomic DNA from the blood cell samples. The investigation overall reported the following: Across donors, most TCR sequences were observed very rarely, whereas some public TCRs were present in many individuals. Only TCR beta chains were sequenced in this cohort, and the absence of alpha or paired-chain data limited detectable features. The only immune exposure information available for the cohort was CMV serostatus. According to a later analysis, most CMV-associated TCR beta chains appeared to be HLA-restricted, and the HLA associations seemed to be driven largely by CMV exposure. A total of 164 TCR beta chains were listed by the study as associated with cytomegalovirus. The classifier was reported to diagnose cytomegalovirus status with high specificity and sensitivity in both the original and validation cohorts. Three of the identified cytomegalovirus-associated TCR beta chains were confirmed in vitro to be specific for cytomegalovirus antigens. When HLA alleles, especially DR and DQ, strongly co-occurred, TCR associations were difficult to assign to individual alleles. According to the authors, the approach could potentially be generalized to other disease states and immunological phenotypes. Correlated functional status among segregating V segments might be attributable to linkage disequilibrium, but an unknown experimental factor could not be ruled out. Because counts were too low, fewer than 20 rarely observed V segments, including chromosome 9 orphons, were excluded from the earlier analysis of several hundred of the donors. Some IMGT-functional V segments, including TRBV6-2 and TRBV6-3, could not be told apart with the 87-base-pair reads, so those segments were excluded. A further reported finding was that TCR beta sequences accurately predicted the HLA-A and HLA-B alleles for most subjects in the first cohort. The sequencing pipeline was judged likely to have produced a cluster of highly shared sequence variants as a technical artifact. At a false discovery rate of 0.05, a later analysis linked about 17,000 TCR beta sequences to specific HLA alleles. Sequencing depth was assumed to be roughly uniform across donors in the presence/absence analyses, though that assumption may not hold. HLA typing was unavailable for some donors at each locus, so association tests used only the typed subset. Broadly in line with IMGT annotations, most TCR beta V segments showed up in productive rearrangements about 90% or about 30% of the time in an earlier analysis of 450 to 750 of the donors. In a later analysis, several top co-occurrence clusters were reported to appear linked to parvovirus B19, influenza, CMV and Epstein-Barr virus. Compared with equally common non-associated chains, HLA-associated TCR beta chains in a later analysis were more clonally expanded and had lower generation probabilities. According to a later analysis, TCR association rates differed among HLA loci, with DRB1 alleles showing the most associated TCRs and HLA-C alleles showing the fewest. In a later genetic analysis, fewer N-insertions in productive TCRs were reported among donors in an Asian-associated ancestry cluster than the roughly 700-donor mean. An association between a missense DCLRE1C variant and V-gene and J-gene trimming of TCR beta chains was found in a later genetic analysis and replicated in an independent cohort.

The V gene is TRBV6-5 and the J gene is TRBJ1-1; a stretch of 10 junction bases matches TRBD1. The sample comprised PBMCs. The clonotype was recovered from a woman in her late teens or twenties in good health and CMV-seropositive. The bases read TGTGCCAGCAGTTCGGGCGGGACAGGGGACACTGAAGCTTTCTTT. The translation is CASSSGGTGDTEAFF.